One T cell receptor beta chain is described in this entry. Its antigen is not identified. The data originate from a study of response to subunit inactivated influenza vaccine. Overall study results and limits: A suggestion made by the authors is that each seasonal influenza vaccination recruits few new T cells.

Germline-derived CDR1 and CDR2 are DFQATT and SNEGSKA (reference sequence). Between the trimmed V and J ends, which lost 5 bases and 4 bases, there was a span of 17 bases. This CDR3 comprises 14 residues. MiXCR, run by TCRdb on the RT-PCR reads, gives a single entry per CDR3 protein. The sample holds roughly 700,000 distinct CDR3 sequences; around a sixth are singletons and the top ten take around a tenth. The chain employs TRBV20-1 and TRBJ1-1; a weak D match, TRBD1 (6 bases). The sample in question was PBMCs from blood, obtained 11 to 12 days after vaccination. The receptor was derived from a man aged 50-60 years who received an inactivated influenza vaccine. This chain's CDR3 is CSAGYQGYSTEAFF. CDR3 DNA: TGCAGTGCTGGGTATCAGGGGTATTCCACTGAAGCTTTCTTT.